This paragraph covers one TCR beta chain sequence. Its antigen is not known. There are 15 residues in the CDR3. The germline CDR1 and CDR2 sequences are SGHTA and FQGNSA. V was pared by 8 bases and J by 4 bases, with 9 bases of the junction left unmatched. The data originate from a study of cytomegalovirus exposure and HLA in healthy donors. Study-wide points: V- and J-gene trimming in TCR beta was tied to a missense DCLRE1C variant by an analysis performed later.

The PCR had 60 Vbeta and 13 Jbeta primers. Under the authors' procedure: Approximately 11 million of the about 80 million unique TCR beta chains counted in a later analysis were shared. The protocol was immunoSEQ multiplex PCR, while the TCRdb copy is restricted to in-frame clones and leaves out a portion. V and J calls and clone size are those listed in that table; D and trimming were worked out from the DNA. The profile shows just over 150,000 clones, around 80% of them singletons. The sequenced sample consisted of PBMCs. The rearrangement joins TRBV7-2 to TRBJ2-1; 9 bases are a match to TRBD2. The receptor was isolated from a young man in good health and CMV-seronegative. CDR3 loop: CASGGTSYGYNEQFF. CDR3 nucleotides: TGTGCCAGCGGAGGGACTAGCTACGGGTACAATGAGCAGTTCTTC.